The rows below give T cell receptor beta chains drawn from one sample of a study of T cell responses to AZD1222 COVID-19 vaccine. Produced via immunoSEQ multiplex PCR; TCRdb's table is partial and in-frame only. The data hold over 75,000 clones, with 89% observed a single time. The specimen was peripheral blood, collected on day 0 of AZD1222 vaccination. Receptors originate from an adult in good health. Both conserved end residues are part of each CDR3. D genes are given only for firm matches. Clone size, where shown, is once, few, many, or a class for clones that have expanded.

cdr3_nt | cdr3_aa | clone_size | d_call | j_call | v_call
TGTGCCAGTAGTATAGAAGGCACTAGCGGGAGGAAAAATGAGCAGTTCTTC | CASSIEGTSGRKNEQFF | . | TRBD2 | TRBJ2-1 | TRBV19
TGTGCAGGGTCCGAGGGGGCGAACACTGAAGCTTTCTTT | CAGSEGANTEAFF | . | TRBD1 | TRBJ1-1 | TRBV7-2
TGCGCCAGCAGCTTGGCGGGACAGGGAGGAGGAGAGACCCAGTACTTC | CASSLAGQGGGETQYF | once | TRBD1 | TRBJ2-5 | TRBV5-1
TGTGCCAGCAGTGATAAGGGGAGGAACGAGCAGTACTTC | CASSDKGRNEQYF | . | . | TRBJ2-7 | TRBV2
TGCGCCAGCAGCTGGGGATCCGGGCACACTGAAGCTTTCTTT | CASSWGSGHTEAFF | . | . | TRBJ1-1 | TRBV5-1
TGTGCCAGCAGTGAAGCAGGGGGCTATGGCTACACCTTC | CASSEAGGYGYTF | . | . | TRBJ1-2 | TRBV6-1
TGTGCCAGCAGCGAAAGGGGGTTCGGTGGCTACACCTTC | CASSERGFGGYTF | . | . | TRBJ1-2 | TRBV7-2
TGTGCCAGCAGTGCCGATTTCCCCCTCCACTTT | CASSADFPLHF | . | . | TRBJ1-6 | TRBV2
TGTGCCAGCAGCAGGGACAGGGGTTTCTATGGCTACACCTTC | CASSRDRGFYGYTF | once | TRBD1 | TRBJ1-2 | TRBV28
TGTGCCAGCTCACCCCTGACTAGCGGGAGGTCAGGGGAGCAGTTCTTC | CASSPLTSGRSGEQFF | few | TRBD2 | TRBJ2-1 | TRBV18
TGTGCCAGCAAAGCGGGGAAGAATGGCTACACCTTC | CASKAGKNGYTF | once | . | TRBJ1-2 | TRBV6-5
TGTGCCAGCAGTTACCAGACAGGGGGTGGCACTGAAGCTTTCTTT | CASSYQTGGGTEAFF | once | TRBD1 | TRBJ1-1 | TRBV6-5
TGTGCCAGCAGTGGTGGACGCTCGAGCTCCTACGAGCAGTACTTC | CASSGGRSSSYEQYF | . | . | TRBJ2-7 | TRBV2
TGTGCCAGCAGTTCCGGCAATCAGCCCCAGCATTTT | CASSSGNQPQHF | . | . | TRBJ1-5 | TRBV27
TGTGCCAGCAGTTTCACAGAACGCTATGGCTACACCTTC | CASSFTERYGYTF | once | . | TRBJ1-2 | TRBV6-5
TGTGCCAGCAGCGTAGGGATCTACGAGCAGTACTTC | CASSVGIYEQYF | . | . | TRBJ2-7 | TRBV7-9
TGTGCCAGCAGAGGAGGAGGCTCCTACGAGCAGTACTTC | CASRGGGSYEQYF | . | . | TRBJ2-7 | TRBV21-1
TGCGCCAGCAGTGAGAACGGGGGGCCTCAGCCCCAGCATTTT | CASSENGGPQPQHF | . | . | TRBJ1-5 | TRBV10-2
TGTGCCAGCAGTTCTAGCGGAGGCTACAATGAGCAGTTCTTC | CASSSSGGYNEQFF | . | TRBD2 | TRBJ2-1 | TRBV5-4
TGTGCCAGCAGTAACGGACTAGCCAACAATGAGCAGTTCTTC | CASSNGLANNEQFF | . | TRBD2 | TRBJ2-1 | TRBV2
TGTGCCAGCAGTTACGGCTGGGCTACGGGGGTCTACGAGCAGTACTTC | CASSYGWATGVYEQYF | . | . | TRBJ2-7 | TRBV6-2/TRBV6-3
TGTGCCAGCAGCACTGGAGGACAGGGGGTCTTCGGCGGCTACACCTTC | CASSTGGQGVFGGYTF | . | TRBD1 | TRBJ1-2 | TRBV5-4
TGTGCCAGCACCGCCGGGACTAGCGGGAGAGGTGAGCAGTTCTTC | CASTAGTSGRGEQFF | . | TRBD2 | TRBJ2-1 | TRBV2
TGTGCCAGCAGTTACTCGGGCGGGTTGAACACTGAAGCTTTCTTT | CASSYSGGLNTEAFF | . | . | TRBJ1-1 | TRBV6-5
TGTGCCAGCAATTCCGGTATTTACGAGCAGTACTTC | CASNSGIYEQYF | . | . | TRBJ2-7 | TRBV2
TGTGCCAGCAGTGAAGCTCGTACCGGGACAAGAAGCAATCAGCCCCAGCATTTT | CASSEARTGTRSNQPQHF | . | . | TRBJ1-5 | TRBV6-1
TGTGCCAGCAGCCAATCAGGAATCACAGATACGCAGTATTTT | CASSQSGITDTQYF | . | . | TRBJ2-3 | TRBV3-1/TRBV3-2
TGTGCCAGCACCAAAACCTATCTTCCTGGAAACACCATATATTTT | CASTKTYLPGNTIYF | . | . | TRBJ1-3 | TRBV6-5
TGTGCCAGCAGTCGCCCCAGGACAGCTACCTACGAGCAGTACTTC | CASSRPRTATYEQYF | . | . | TRBJ2-7 | TRBV6-2/TRBV6-3
TGTGCCAGCAGATTATCGTCAGGGTGGATCTACGAGCAGTACTTC | CASRLSSGWIYEQYF | . | . | TRBJ2-7 | TRBV27
TGTGCCACCAGCAGGGGCGTAGGGGGCCGCTACAATGAGCAGTTCTTC | CATSRGVGGRYNEQFF | once | TRBD1 | TRBJ2-1 | TRBV15
TGTGCCAGCAGTTTCAGGAGCAATCAGCCCCAGCATTTT | CASSFRSNQPQHF | . | . | TRBJ1-5 | TRBV12-3/TRBV12-4
TGTGCCAGCAGCTCCGGGGTCGGGGGGCGAGAGACCCAGTACTTC | CASSSGVGGRETQYF | . | . | TRBJ2-5 | TRBV7-9
TGTGCCAGCTCACCGGGGATCAATAATGAAAAACTGTTTTTT | CASSPGINNEKLFF | . | . | TRBJ1-4 | TRBV18
TGCGCCAGCAGAGGAGGAGGGCGCCGGGGCACCGGGGAGCTGTTTTTT | CASRGGGRRGTGELFF | . | . | TRBJ2-2 | TRBV10-1
TGTGCCACCGCTCCGAGTGGTCAAGAGACCCAGTACTTC | CATAPSGQETQYF | few | . | TRBJ2-5 | TRBV24-1
TGTGCCAGCCCCCGGACAGGGGGCTACGAGCAGTACTTC | CASPRTGGYEQYF | . | TRBD1 | TRBJ2-7 | TRBV3-1/TRBV3-2
TGTGCCAGCAACTGGGCCCTTAATGAAAAACTGTTTTTT | CASNWALNEKLFF | . | . | TRBJ1-4 | TRBV2
TGTGCCAGCAAACAGGCCGGAACGGATCAGCCCCAGCATTTT | CASKQAGTDQPQHF | . | . | TRBJ1-5 | TRBV2
TGTGCCACCAGCAGAAATAGCGGGACCTACAATGAGCAGTTCTTC | CATSRNSGTYNEQFF | . | TRBD2 | TRBJ2-1 | TRBV15
TGTGCCAGCTCACCGAGCGGGACAGGGGGCAATCAGCCCCAGCATTTT | CASSPSGTGGNQPQHF | once | TRBD1 | TRBJ1-5 | TRBV18
TGTGCCGTCCGAACGGACGAGGGAGGCACCATATATTTT | CAVRTDEGGTIYF | . | . | TRBJ1-3 | TRBV6-6
TGTGCCAGCAGCTTGTACGGGACTAGCGGGGGGCGTAATACGCAGTATTTT | CASSLYGTSGGRNTQYF | . | TRBD2 | TRBJ2-3 | TRBV7-2
TGTGCCAGCAGCGGACAGGGGGCAGGGGACACTGAAGCTTTCTTT | CASSGQGAGDTEAFF | . | TRBD1 | TRBJ1-1 | TRBV6-5
TGTGCCAGCAGCGGACCCGGGACAGGGGTCGGGGAGACCCAGTACTTC | CASSGPGTGVGETQYF | . | TRBD1 | TRBJ2-5 | TRBV7-9
TGTGCCAGCAGCGGACCCACGGGGACGCCCGACTTCTACGAGCAGTACTTC | CASSGPTGTPDFYEQYF | . | . | TRBJ2-7 | TRBV7-9
TGTGCCAGCAGCAAAGTATGGACAGGGGGGGTCAATGAGCAGTTCTTC | CASSKVWTGGVNEQFF | . | . | TRBJ2-1 | TRBV21-1
TGTGCCAGCAGTGTCGGGTGGACAGAGAGGGGCTACACCTTC | CASSVGWTERGYTF | . | . | TRBJ1-2 | TRBV2
TGTGCCAGTAGTACTGGGACTAGCGCCTTCCCCTCCTACGAGCAGTACTTC | CASSTGTSAFPSYEQYF | once | TRBD2 | TRBJ2-7 | TRBV19
TGTGCCAGCAGCCTAACAGACGGAGACTCCTACGAGCAGTACTTC | CASSLTDGDSYEQYF | . | . | TRBJ2-7 | TRBV9
TGTGCCAGCAGATCCCAGGGGTTAGGGGACCCTGAAGCTTTCTTT | CASRSQGLGDPEAFF | once | . | TRBJ1-1 | TRBV7-2
TGTGCCAGCCGGTACACAGGGGATTATAATTCACCCCTCCACTTT | CASRYTGDYNSPLHF | . | TRBD1 | TRBJ1-6 | TRBV27
TGCGCCAGCAGTGTATTAGCGGGGGCCAGCACAGATACGCAGTATTTT | CASSVLAGASTDTQYF | . | TRBD2 | TRBJ2-3 | TRBV10-1
TGTGCCAGCAGCTTAGGTCCTGGCGGGAGTCGGACCGGGGAGCTGTTTTTT | CASSLGPGGSRTGELFF | . | TRBD2 | TRBJ2-2 | TRBV11-2
TGTGCCAGCAGCGCCCGGGACAGGGACTACGAGCAGTACTTC | CASSARDRDYEQYF | . | TRBD1 | TRBJ2-7 | TRBV7-9